Reported below is one T cell receptor beta chain. Its cognate antigen has yet to be identified. Per-base qualities were not stored, and no clone one base away is much larger. The time point label, read with the paper, signifies: around 22 weeks on oral tofacitinib. According to the study, the label for this sample's treatment or condition signals: oral pan-JAK inhibitor, 5-10 mg twice daily. Lesional scalp punch biopsies and peripheral blood were obtained from alopecia areata patients. After PBMCs were isolated by density centrifugation and stained for CD3, CD4 and CD8, a FACSAria was used to sort CD4+ and CD8+ T cells. The entry originates in a study of CD8+ T cells in alopecia areata (dated by TCRdb to 2016 to 2019). Concerning the study at large: The treated patients, all with moderate-to-severe alopecia areata, were enrolled in an open-label pilot trial of oral tofacitinib given at 5 to 10 mg twice daily. Patients stayed on tofacitinib for 6 to 18 months and then had 6 months of follow-up off drug so that delayed response and recurrence could be assessed. The SALT score, which quantifies the percentage of affected scalp surface area, was used to measure disease severity in treated patients. In both human patients and the C3H/HeJ mouse model, the study applied high-throughput TCRbeta sequencing to look at T cell clonal expansion in alopecia areata. Human TCRbeta sequencing covered scalp tissue and sorted CD4+ and CD8+ peripheral blood T cells from patchy and totalis/universalis alopecia areata patients and healthy controls. Biopsies were taken from tofacitinib-treated patients at baseline and at 4 and 24 weeks of treatment, and a later scalp biopsy was taken in several of the tofacitinib-treated patients. Scalp clonality was compared among normal scalp (n=4), patchy alopecia areata scalp (n=8), and alopecia totalis/universalis scalp (n=8). The RNA source kit depended on sample type: the PAXgene miRNA kit for fixed scalp, the miRNeasy kit for PBMCs, and the RNeasy kit for mouse skin. immunoSEQ multiplex PCR using 35 Vbeta forward primers and 13 Jbeta reverse primers was used to amplify TCRbeta CDR3 regions.

Receptor amplification or capture employed the immunoSEQ multiplex PCR assay. To provide template for TCR sequencing, every sample had RNA extracted and reverse transcribed into cDNA. First-strand cDNA was synthesized using SuperScript III with a 2:1 mix of oligo-dT and random hexamers. Amplification bias was assessed with a synthetic immune receptor repertoire, and residual bias was removed computationally. Under the source paper's analysis protocol: After raw reads were preprocessed to remove errors, the CDR3 was defined following IMGT conventions as running from the conserved cysteine to phenylalanine. Clonality was computed by normalizing Shannon entropy by log2 of the number of productive unique TCRs and subtracting the result from 1. Whether scalp clones were CD4 or CD8 was inferred by matching scalp TCRbeta sequences against CD4 and CD8 repertoires sorted from blood. Held by TCRdb, this immuneACCESS table contains in-frame sequences only and omits some clones. Under half of the omission traces to an unresolved V gene where checked; the cause of the rest is unknown. The DNA gave D and trimming, while V, J and clone size come from that table. Within this sample are around 180,000 clones, with 60% of them counted one time only. 1% of the sample belongs to the ten largest clones.

In the germline V gene, CDR1 corresponds to SQVTM and CDR2 to ANQGSEA. At the junction V is shortened by 5 bases and J by 4 bases, with 14 bases in between. From the cysteine up to the phenylalanine, the CDR3 has a length of 13 residues. Only the CDR3 DNA stays, 39 bases, in frame from base 1. The study at large found these results: During tofacitinib treatment, many expanded lesional clones remained in scalp and blood, and this persistence may partly explain relapse after treatment is stopped. Because the treated cohort was small and had just a single nonresponder, larger studies are needed to establish links between baseline CD8+ expansion and response. Scalp clonality and the number of expanded CD8+ clones among the top 100 scalp clones were significantly decreased by tofacitinib. Lesional scalp, especially in alopecia totalis/universalis, showed higher clonality and more expanded CD8+ clones than normal scalp, suggesting antigenic drive. Shared TCR sequences between patients were less evident than in mice, which may be partly attributable to HLA diversity in the patient population. Unlike mouse skin, which is dominated by gammadelta T cells, normal human skin has resident alphabeta T cells that are also sequenced, and this complicates analysis of the scalp TCR repertoire.

The rearrangement combines TRBV29-1 with TRBJ1-2; the D gene cannot be resolved reliably. This sample comprised CD4+ T cells sorted from blood, obtained at week 24, from a patient treated with tofacitinib. The receptor was isolated from a human donor with alopecia areata. The nucleotides read TGCAGCGTTATTAGGTTGGTTGGCTATGGCTACACCTTC. Its product reads: CSVIRLVGYGYTF.